These 22 T cell receptor beta chains originate from one sample sequenced in a study of T cell responses to AZD1222 COVID-19 vaccine. Repertoires were generated with immunoSEQ multiplex PCR, while TCRdb's copy carries only in-frame clones and drops some. The sample holds more than 120,000 clones; about 92% are singletons and the top ten take roughly 1.7%. The specimen comprised peripheral blood, sampled 28 days after the second AZD1222 dose. The receptor source for this set is an adult who received the AZD1222 COVID-19 vaccine.

DNA for the CDR3: TGCGCCAGCAGCTTGGCCCTCTCGTCGGAACAGATCTCTGAAGCTTTCTTT. Translating it yields CASSLALSSEQISEAFF. The rearrangement links TRBV5-1 to TRBJ1-1; no reliable D call. The V gene lost 0 bases and the J gene lost 6 bases, with 21 bases spanning the gap. This CDR3 region has 17 residues. Germline V gene data show CDR1 as SGHRS and CDR2 as YFSETQ.

The chain uses TRBV7-8 and TRBJ2-7, with D possibly matching TRBD1 (6 bases). The V end was cut by 3 bases, the J end by 1 base, with 10 bases between. Germline loops: CDR1 SGHVS, CDR2 FQNEAQ. The CDR3 loop spans 14 amino acids. CDR3 region: CASSLLGGSYEQYF. CDR3 coding DNA: TGTGCCAGCAGCTTGTTAGGGGGTTCCTACGAGCAGTACTTC.

The rearrangement joins TRBV6-1 to TRBJ2-3; perhaps TRBD2 as D (5 bases). Germline V gene sequence: CDR1 MNHNS, CDR2 SASEGT. The length of the CDR3 is 18 residues. V was clipped by 1 base and J by 1 base, with 18 bases between them. CDR3: CASSEVAGPYQGTDTQYF. The CDR3 nucleotides are TGTGCCAGCAGTGAAGTGGCGGGTCCCTATCAAGGCACAGATACGCAGTATTTT.

The CDR3 protein is CASNGPFNQPQHF. In DNA form, the CDR3 reads TGTGCCAGCAATGGGCCATTCAATCAGCCCCAGCATTTT. V usage is TRBV19 and J usage is TRBJ1-5; D uncertain. CDR3 length: 13 amino acids. V was cut by 9 bases and J by 3 bases, with 12 bases left in between. Germline V gives CDR1 LNHDA, CDR2 SQIVND (reference sequence).

This chain uses TRBV5-1 with TRBJ1-3, with D perhaps matching TRBD1 (6 bases). The germline V gene has CDR1 SGHRS and CDR2 YFSETQ. V was shortened by 5 bases and J by 0 bases, with 12 bases between the two germline ends. The CDR3 extends over 15 amino acids. CDR3 coding DNA: TGCGCCAGCAGTTTCACAGGGAGCTCTGGAAACACCATATATTTT. Amino acids: CASSFTGSSGNTIYF. Variable domain in full (rest from reference TRBV5-1 and TRBJ1-3): KAGVTQTPRYLIKTRGQQVTLSCSPISGHRSVSWYQQTPGQGLQFLFEYFSETQRNKGNFPGRFSGRQFSNSRSEMNVSTLELGDSALYLCASSFTGSSGNTIYFGEGSWLTVV.

The V gene is TRBV3-1 (or the pseudogene TRBV3-2), the J gene TRBJ2-3; D ambiguous. CDR1 and CDR2 from the germline V gene are LGHDT and YNNKEL (reference sequence). The CDR3 covers 18 residues. The V end lost 0 bases, the J end lost 3 bases, and 19 bases lay between the germline ends. CDR3 amino acids: CASSQDRAYLWGTDTQYF. The CDR3 nucleotides read TGTGCCAGCAGCCAAGATCGGGCATACTTGTGGGGAACAGATACGCAGTATTTT.

V and J are TRBV19 and TRBJ2-2; a weak D match, TRBD1 (6 bases). Trimming took off 6 bases at V and 5 bases at J, with 22 bases between the two ends. Germline V gene sequence: CDR1 LNHDA, CDR2 SQIVND (reference sequence). There are 17 residues in the CDR3. CDR3 in amino acids: CASRHGDRKRATGELFF. CDR3 DNA sequence: TGTGCCAGTAGACATGGCGACAGGAAAAGGGCAACCGGGGAGCTGTTTTTT. Drawing the rest from reference TRBV19 and TRBJ2-2, the complete variable domain is DGGITQSPKYLFRKEGQNVTLSCEQNLNHDAMYWYRQDPGQGLRLIYYSQIVNDFQKGDIAEGYSVSREKKESFPLTVTSAQKNPTAFYLCASRHGDRKRATGELFFGEGSRLTVL.

The chain combines TRBV12-5 with TRBJ2-3; 15 bases line up with TRBD2. This CDR3 comprises 17 residues. CDR1 is LGHNT and CDR2 is FRNRAP in the germline V gene. J lost 5 bases, V lost 6 bases, and 9 bases had no gene match. The CDR3 coding sequence is TGTGCTAGTGGCCGGACTAGCGGGAGGGCCGGGAGAGATACGCAGTATTTT. Translating gives CASGRTSGRAGRDTQYF.

The chain employs TRBV14 and TRBJ1-1, with D possibly being TRBD1 (5 bases). V lost 0 bases to trimming and J lost 6 bases, with 8 bases between them. CDR3 length: 13 amino acids. Germline CDR1 and CDR2: SGHDN and FVKESK. The CDR3 loop reads CASSQEGVAEAFF. The CDR3 DNA follows: TGTGCCAGCAGCCAAGAGGGGGTGGCTGAAGCTTTCTTT.

The rearrangement joins TRBV18 to TRBJ1-2; TRBD1 might be the D (6 bases). Deletions cut 6 bases from V and 1 base from J, with 12 bases between. Germline CDR1 and CDR2: KGHSH and LQKENI. The CDR3 covers 14 residues. CDR3 DNA sequence: TGTGCCAGCTCGCAACAGGGAAGTAACTATGGCTACACCTTC. Its protein product is CASSQQGSNYGYTF. The entire variable domain, with the rest obtained from reference TRBV18 and TRBJ1-2, is as follows: NAGVMQNPRHLVRRRGQEARLRCSPMKGHSHVYWYRQLPEEGLKFMVYLQKENIIDESGMPKERFSAEFPKEGPSILRIQQVVRGDSAAYFCASSQQGSNYGYTFGSGTRLTVV.

This clone was seen a handful of times. This chain uses TRBV12-3 or TRBV12-4 with TRBJ1-6; D gene uncertain. This CDR3 region has 12 residues. V lost 3 bases to trimming and J lost 9 bases, with 6 bases between them. Here the CDR3 DNA reads TGTGCCAGCAGTTTGGTGGCTTCACCCCTCCACTTT. Its protein is CASSLVASPLHF.

The chain has TRBV6-5 and TRBJ1-2; D is possibly TRBD1 (5 bases). CDR1 and CDR2 (germline): MNHEY, SVGAGI. This CDR3 comprises 15 residues. V lost 0 bases to trimming and J lost 1 base, with 9 bases between them. The CDR3 reads CASSYSTVLNYGYTF. DNA for the CDR3: TGTGCCAGCAGTTACTCGACAGTCCTTAACTATGGCTACACCTTC.

The gene calls are TRBV5-8 and TRBJ1-4; unclear D gene. Germline values: CDR1 SGHTS, CDR2 YDEGEE. Trimming left V 7 bases short and J 7 bases short, with 14 bases between. CDR3 length: 13 amino acids. This CDR3 is CASRYGLGEKLFF. Written as DNA, the CDR3 is TGTGCCAGCCGGTACGGCCTCGGTGAAAAACTGTTTTTT.

V and J are TRBV4-3 and TRBJ1-3; the match to TRBD1 covers 8 bases. Trimming took 0 bases from V and 0 from J; bases not matched to a gene: 10. This CDR3 contains 19 residues. CDR1 LGHNA and CDR2 YSLEER come from the germline V gene. The CDR3 is CASSQDQGTGPLSGNTIYF. CDR3 coding DNA: TGCGCCAGCAGCCAAGATCAGGGGACAGGCCCCCTCTCTGGAAACACCATATATTTT.

V and J are TRBV20-1 and TRBJ2-7; D gene uncertain. Germline lookup yields CDR1 DFQATT and CDR2 SNEGSKA (reference sequence). Deletions cut 3 bases from V and 1 base from J, with 1 base between. This CDR3 comprises 10 residues. The CDR3 here is CSASSYEQYF. DNA of the CDR3: TGCAGTGCTAGTTCCTACGAGCAGTACTTC.

The genes are TRBV29-1 and TRBJ2-3; D may be TRBD2 (5 bases). Germline values: CDR1 SQVTM, CDR2 ANQGSEA. With 6 bases removed from V and 1 base from J, the gap between germline ends came to 14 bases. The CDR3 runs 14 residues. The CDR3 coding sequence is TGCAGCGTCCGTAAGGGAGTCGGCACAGATACGCAGTATTTT. Its protein product is CSVRKGVGTDTQYF.

This clone appeared once. The genes are TRBV28 and TRBJ1-2, with unresolved D. The CDR3 runs 12 residues. Germline V lookup: CDR1 MDHEN, CDR2 SYDVKM. V dropped 6 bases and J dropped 9 bases, with 14 bases sitting between them. CDR3 protein: CASRAEIRSYTF. CDR3 in DNA: TGTGCCAGCAGGGCTGAGATTAGGAGCTACACCTTC.

The J gene is TRBJ2-3, the V gene TRBV6-5, with D possibly TRBD2 on 6 matching bases. Germline V gives CDR1 MNHEY, CDR2 SVGAGI. CDR3 size: 16 residues. Trimming removed 0 bases from V and 5 bases from J, with 15 bases in between. This CDR3 is CASSYSGGSYGDTQYF. In DNA form, the CDR3 reads TGTGCCAGCAGTTACTCTGGGGGGTCCTACGGAGATACGCAGTATTTT.

About this clone itself: At one end, the junction sequence differs from germline, possibly due to a read error. The V gene is TRBV9, the J gene TRBJ1-4; TRBD1 agrees at 8 bases. Germline lookup yields CDR1 SGDLS and CDR2 YYNGEE. The CDR3 has 12 amino acids. CDR3 nucleotides: TGTGCCAGCAGCGGGCCGACAGGGGAGGTTGTTTTT. It specifies CASSGPTGEVVF.

The V and J genes are TRBV7-2 and TRBJ2-7; 8 nucleotides match TRBD2. Trimming removed 0 bases from V and 5 bases from J; junction bases left unmatched: 0. The CDR3 length is 13 residues. CDR1 is SGHTA, CDR2 FQGNSA, per germline. This CDR3 is CASSLARGDEQYF. The CDR3 DNA sequence: TGTGCCAGCAGCTTAGCGCGGGGGGACGAGCAGTACTTC.

V gene TRBV21-1 combines with J gene TRBJ2-1; the DNA was not used to check the table's D call, TRBD2. TRBV21-1 is designated a pseudogene. The CDR3 spans 16 residues. This CDR3 is CASSKPTSGTSNEQFF. Written as DNA, the CDR3 is TGTGCCAGCAGCAAGCCGACTAGCGGGACAAGTAATGAGCAGTTCTTC.

The chain carries TRBV19 and TRBJ2-1; TRBD2 agrees at 8 bases. Germline CDR1 LNHDA, CDR2 SQIVND (reference sequence). With 5 bases clipped from V and 4 bases from J, the junction kept 10 bases outside the gene matches. The CDR3 loop spans 16 amino acids. Written as DNA, the CDR3 is TGTGCCAGTAGTGTAAGCGGGAGTATTAGTTACAATGAGCAGTTCTTC. Protein sequence: CASSVSGSISYNEQFF.